This T cell receptor beta chain was captured in a study of T cell responses to AZD1222 COVID-19 vaccine. With regard to this clone: Its antigen is still unknown.

Repertoires were generated with immunoSEQ multiplex PCR, while TCRdb's copy carries only in-frame clones and drops some. The sample holds about 120,000 clones, about 90% seen once. Study results and caveats: Spike-specific TCR repertoires showed rising breadth and depth after two AZD1222 doses.

V shed 1 base and J 2 bases; nucleotides not matched to a gene: 4. The CDR3 totals 15 residues. Germline V gene lookup returns CDR1 MDHEN and CDR2 SYDVKM. Sequencing was performed on peripheral blood, taken on day 0 of AZD1222 vaccination. This sequence originates from an adult in good health. The rearrangement joins TRBV28 to TRBJ2-7, with 8 bases identical to TRBD1. The CDR3 sequence is CASSLSGQGPYEQYF. The CDR3 region has the DNA TGTGCCAGCAGTTTATCCGGACAGGGCCCCTACGAGCAGTACTTC. Complete variable domain (other parts from reference TRBV28 and TRBJ2-7): DVKVTQSSRYLVKRTGEKVFLECVQDMDHENMFWYRQDPGLGLRLIYFSYDVKMKEKGDIPEGYSVSREKKERFSLILESASTNQTSMYLCASSLSGQGPYEQYFGPGTRLTVT.